This TCR beta chain derives from a study of T cells after yellow fever vaccination. MiXCR, applied by TCRdb to the 5' RACE reads, yields one record per CDR3 protein. The sample holds 300,000 to 400,000 distinct CDR3 sequences, approximately 5.7% seen once. The sample holds a few counts of this clonotype. Its antigen is not known. Per germline, CDR1 MNHEY and CDR2 SMNVEV (reference sequence). The CDR3 covers 13 residues. V gave up 4 bases and J gave up 0 bases, with 6 bases separating them. Study-level points and caveats: Some clonotypes were seen in both the CD4 and the CD8 compartments. These made up a small share and likely arose from convergent recombination. FACS-sorted repertoires could harbor abundant contaminating bulk-population clonotypes.

V is TRBV27 and J is TRBJ2-5; D gene unclear. The sample was PBMCs, taken 5 days after the yellow fever booster vaccination. The clonotype comes from a man younger than 45 who received the YFV17D yellow fever vaccine. DNA of the CDR3: TGTGCCAGCAGTTGGACCTACCAAGAGACCCAGTACTTC. Residues: CASSWTYQETQYF.